The present T cell receptor (beta chain) was sequenced within a study of technical replicates of blood from several donors. The CDR3 is 10 residues long. Germline values: CDR1 DFQATT, CDR2 SNEGSKA (reference sequence). V was cut by 6 bases and J by 5 bases, with 5 bases left in between. TCRdb's copy holds only in-frame clones and misses some; the assay was immunoSEQ multiplex PCR. This table holds roughly 71,000 clones, around 95% found once. This TCR came from a human donor in good health. Sequences were obtained from T cells isolated from PBMCs. This chain connects TRBV20-1 to TRBJ2-1; no definite D call. DNA for the CDR3: TGCAGTGCCGTCGACAATGAGCAGTTCTTC. Its translation: CSAVDNEQFF.